The present entry profiles one T cell receptor (beta chain) with its context. No antigen is known for it. No much larger clonotype is one base removed from it; base qualities were not supplied. Using the deep immunoSEQ assay, TCR CDR3 regions were amplified from genomic DNA by multiplex PCR. Genomic DNA extracted from each cell subset was distributed evenly over all wells of several immunoSEQ 96-well plates, and each plate served as one replicate. Each replicate PCR for sorted subsets received 200 ng genomic DNA, equal to tens of thousands of T cell genomes. The purified libraries were quantified using a Qubit 3.0 fluorometer, sized with a Bioanalyzer 2100, and then quantified again using the KAPA Library Quantification kit. Every immunoSEQ 96-well plate was sequenced on a separate single-read 150-cycle Illumina NextSeq 550 flow cell. On the authors' methods: Because the immunoSEQ output included only junctional sequences and no quality scores, the filtering could not be the same as the filtering used for full-length reads. Sequences were annotated with PyIR, a Python wrapper for IgBLAST v1.9, and V/J genes and CDR3 were assigned using IMGT germline references. Any read was removed if the V/J assignment was weak (E-value above 1e-6), the CDR3 was missing, or the read contained stop codons, out-of-frame junctions, or ambiguous translated residues. V3J clonotypes were defined as sequences sharing the same inferred V gene, J gene, and CDR3 amino acid sequence. To compute the percentage overlap between repertoires, the number of shared unique clonotypes was divided by the size of the smaller repertoire. RTK rarefaction, the Chao1 estimator, and Recon v2.1 estimates of unobserved clonotypes were used to assess repertoire richness. For all TCRbeta clonotypes obtained by the gDNA method from several donors, generation probabilities were computed with OLGA. Here the immuneACCESS table is served through TCRdb, limited to in-frame sequences with V and J called. Missing clones are a known gap in these copies; in checked studies unresolved V genes cover under half, and the rest lacks a known reason. V and J calls and clone size follow that table, whereas D and trimming were derived from the DNA. The sample records hundreds of thousands of clones, approximately 95% of which are singletons. Around 0.11% of the sample comes from the top ten.

The data derive from a study of shared clonotypes between healthy human individuals (dated by TCRdb to about 2020). As for the study more broadly: The cohort included a few men and a couple of women between 18 and 49 years of age. To estimate repertoire size and how much clonotype sharing occurs between individuals, the study deeply sequenced the blood TCR repertoires of roughly 5 healthy adults. To increase sequencing depth and limit assay-specific biases, different laboratories used diverse techniques to prepare libraries and sequence TCR repertoires. For each donor, CD4 naive and CD4 memory were each given three plates, CD8 naive was given two plates, and CD8 memory was given one plate. Each donor's leukapheresis produced roughly between about 0.8 and 8.9 billion PBMCs. Results and caveats for the whole study, not just this receptor: Estimated clonotype richness was generally larger for naive than for memory subsets. Clonotypes shared by all four sorted-subset donors showed higher generation probabilities than non-shared clonotypes. Rarefaction of sorted-subset datasets indicated incomplete sequencing despite the large sequencing depth. Pairwise subsampling led to the expectation that sequencing depth would affect the degree of clonotype sharing among donors. When several donors were compared, the shared fraction of clonotypes was about 5% for naive CD4, 3.5% for naive CD8, 2.3% for memory CD4, and around 0.37% for memory CD8. Only blood was sampled, and tissue TCR repertoires likely differ from those in blood. Because the study included only a small number of donors, the genetic and exposure-history diversity represented was limited.

CDR1 and CDR2 are read off the germline V gene as MGHRA and YSYEKL. The CDR3 starts with the cysteine, ends with the phenylalanine, and has 16 residues. Only the CDR3 region is kept as DNA, spanning 48 bases read in frame from base 1. CD8 naive samples were obtained by positive selection for CCR7 among CD45RO-negative cells, yielding a CD45RA+CCR7+ population from which TemRA cells were excluded. The donors were healthy, HIV-negative adults who had no recently reported acute infections or vaccinations. Every donor was a Caucasian adult residing in Nashville, Tennessee, USA. After blood collection by leukapheresis, PBMCs were isolated using Ficoll-Histopaque density gradient centrifugation and then cryopreserved in the vapor phase of liquid nitrogen. Analytical flow cytometry was used to check the purity and quantity of each magnetically sorted T cell population. Each sorted fraction had its genomic DNA isolated and then quantified by UV absorbance on a Nanodrop 2000c.

The sequenced sample was naive CD8+ T cells sorted from blood. The sample's cell subset or site label, decoded: CD45RA+CCR7+. Recombination joined TRBV4-1 with TRBJ2-5; a stretch of 11 junction bases matches TRBD1. The closer fit of TRBJ2-7 to the DNA end suggests the J call may be wrong. The sequence was collected from a woman in her thirties in good health. In nucleotides, the sequence is TGCGCCAGCAGCCCATTAAAGGGACAGGGGGACTACGAGCAGTACTTC. Its coded protein is CASSPLKGQGDYEQYF.